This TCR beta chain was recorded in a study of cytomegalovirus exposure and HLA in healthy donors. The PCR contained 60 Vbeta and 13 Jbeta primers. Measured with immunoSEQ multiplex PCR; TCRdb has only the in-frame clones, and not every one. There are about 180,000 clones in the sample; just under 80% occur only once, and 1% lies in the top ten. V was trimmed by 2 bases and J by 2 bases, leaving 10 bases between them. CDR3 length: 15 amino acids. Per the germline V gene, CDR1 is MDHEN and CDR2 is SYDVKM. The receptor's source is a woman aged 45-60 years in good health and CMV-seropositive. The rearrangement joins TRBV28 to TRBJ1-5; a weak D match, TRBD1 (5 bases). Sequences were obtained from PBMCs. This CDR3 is CASSLAGSRNQPQHF. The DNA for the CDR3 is TGTGCCAGCAGTTTAGCAGGGTCGCGCAATCAGCCCCAGCATTTT.